Listed below are T cell receptor beta chains from one sample, sequenced in a study of T cell responses to AZD1222 COVID-19 vaccine. Using immunoSEQ multiplex PCR, the repertoire was profiled, and TCRdb retains in-frame clones only, with some absent. The repertoire holds 130,000 to 150,000 clones, with more than 80% as singletons. The input for sequencing was peripheral blood, taken on day 0 of AZD1222 vaccination. Receptors originate from an adult in good health. Each CDR3 is given with its conserved first and last residue. D genes are given only for firm matches. Size is stated for part of the rows, as once, few or many counts, or as a class when the clone is expanded.

D gene,J gene,V gene,clone size,CDR3 protein,CDR3 DNA
TRBD1,TRBJ1-1,TRBV7-9,-,CASSSGGTLGTEAFF,TGTGCCAGCAGCTCAGGGGGCACTCTGGGCACTGAAGCTTTCTTT
-,TRBJ2-7,TRBV28,-,CASSQEGIPYEQYF,TGTGCCAGCAGTCAAGAGGGTATACCCTACGAGCAGTACTTC
TRBD2,TRBJ2-1,TRBV28,-,CASSPYSGVYNEQFF,TGTGCCAGCAGTCCCTATAGCGGGGTATACAATGAGCAGTTCTTC
TRBD2,TRBJ2-7,TRBV7-8,-,CASSFGTGLAGVEQYF,TGTGCCAGCAGCTTCGGGACCGGACTAGCGGGAGTCGAGCAGTACTTC
-,TRBJ1-2,TRBV6-1,few,CASSESVGRKAGGYTF,TGTGCCAGCAGTGAAAGCGTGGGCAGGAAAGCAGGTGGCTACACCTTC
-,TRBJ2-1,TRBV19,-,CASSEGSPGQEQFF,TGTGCCAGTAGTGAGGGATCCCCGGGTCAAGAGCAGTTCTTC
-,TRBJ1-1,TRBV10-3,once,CAISESGRRNTEAFF,TGTGCCATCAGTGAGTCGGGCAGGAGGAACACTGAAGCTTTCTTT
-,TRBJ2-6,TRBV5-5,-,CASSLTGFSGGANVLTF,TGTGCCAGCAGCCTTACAGGGTTCTCGGGCGGGGCCAACGTCCTGACTTTC
-,TRBJ1-4,TRBV6-4,-,CASSKNRNNEKLFF,TGTGCCAGCAGTAAAAACAGAAATAATGAAAAACTGTTTTTT
-,TRBJ1-1,TRBV18,-,CASSPPNSAPEAFF,TGTGCCAGCTCACCTCCCAACAGCGCCCCAGAAGCTTTCTTT
-,TRBJ2-3,TRBV9,-,CASSVEARGTQYF,TGTGCCAGCAGCGTCGAGGCGCGAGGAACGCAGTATTTT
TRBD2,TRBJ2-1,TRBV28,-,CASSLAGDYNEQFF,TGTGCCAGCAGCCTAGCGGGAGACTACAATGAGCAGTTCTTC
-,TRBJ1-4,TRBV3-1/TRBV3-2,-,CASSQVGDKLFF,TGTGCCAGCAGCCAAGTCGGCGATAAACTGTTTTTT
-,TRBJ1-5,TRBV7-8,once,CASSARSLNQPQHF,TGTGCCAGCAGCGCCAGGTCGTTAAATCAGCCCCAGCATTTT
TRBD1,TRBJ1-3,TRBV5-4,once,CASSANLGQGGGNTIYF,TGTGCCAGCAGCGCCAACCTAGGACAGGGTGGTGGAAACACCATATATTTT
-,TRBJ2-5,TRBV7-3,-,CASSLSPQETQYF,TGTGCCAGCAGCTTATCGCCTCAAGAGACCCAGTACTTC
-,TRBJ1-1,TRBV6-6,-,CASTLTGANTEAFF,TGTGCCAGCACCCTTACAGGAGCGAACACTGAAGCTTTCTTT
TRBD2,TRBJ2-1,TRBV6-4,-,CASSEVAGGRGEQFF,TGTGCCAGCAGTGAGGTAGCGGGAGGGCGCGGGGAGCAGTTCTTC
-,TRBJ1-2,TRBV30,-,CAWKGSRGFYGYTF,TGTGCCTGGAAGGGTAGCCGGGGATTCTATGGCTACACCTTC
-,TRBJ2-2,TRBV7-3,-,CASSLIGSGTGELFF,TGTGCCAGCAGCTTAATCGGGAGTGGTACCGGGGAGCTGTTTTTT